This T cell receptor (beta chain) was captured by sequencing in a study of T cells after yellow fever vaccination. For the study at large: Fractions with few cells were prepared using SMART-Seq v4 Ultra Low Input. Notes on the study in general: Subsequent booster samples again held most clones from primary vaccination (more than 95% CD4, roughly 90% CD8). FACS-sorted repertoires could contain abundant clonotypes contaminating from the bulk population.

TCRdb re-analysed the 5' RACE reads in MiXCR, keeping a single row per CDR3 protein. The table has a few hundred thousand distinct CDR3 sequences, around 20% seen once. There are 13 residues in the CDR3. V trimming: 7 bases; J trimming: 2 bases; junction bases outside the gene matches: 3. This clonotype was found a few times. Its antigen remains unidentified. The specimen was PBMCs, collected before the yellow fever booster vaccination. The clonotype originates from a man between 18 and 29 years old who received the YFV17D yellow fever vaccine. The gene calls are TRBV12-3 or TRBV12-4 and TRBJ2-5; 8 nucleotides align to TRBD2. The CDR3 DNA reads as TGTGCCAGCACTCCGGGGGGGCAAGAGACCCAGTACTTC. It codes for CASTPGGQETQYF.